The following is a T cell receptor beta chain sequence with its context. Its recognized antigen is unknown. Base quality data are lacking; no much larger clone is found one base away. The sample was run on an Illumina HiSeq 1500. TCRdb reworked the public reads: Q25 trimming with fastp, MiXCR clone assembly, productive beta chains retained. Every distinct CDR3 protein forms one entry, paired with its most common genes and DNA. For this sample there are about 260,000 distinct CDR3 sequences; roughly an eighth appear just once. The ten largest clones capture around 8.1% of the sample. This sample is drawn from a study of T cell repertoires in cytomegalovirus infection (dated by TCRdb to 2018 to 2020). Describing the broader study: The HLA type of each donor mattered for the analysis, because public TCR beta signatures pointed to carriage of CMV infection along with the matching HLA type. Paper-wide results and their limitations: In both this cohort and an independent cohort of over 350 donors, the cumulative frequency of public TCR beta family members distinguished carriers of CMV infection plus the relevant HLA type. In the ex vivo response, HLA-C-restricted CMV-specific TCR beta clonotypes were dominant, and in two of eight donors the single most frequent clonotype came from this HLA-C-restricted group.

The CDR3 holds 13 amino acids from the cysteine to the phenylalanine. This entry keeps only the CDR3 DNA: 39 bases, framed from base 1. Relative to germline, V is 1 base shorter and J is 7 bases shorter, with 8 bases between their ends. The germline V gene (reference sequence) gives CDR1 as LNHDA and CDR2 as SQIVND. The sequenced sample consisted of PBMCs. The rearrangement combines TRBV19 with TRBJ2-1; there is no confident call for the D gene. This TCR derives from a human donor in good health (CMV status not recorded). Some clones in this sample may be carry-over from other donors' samples. CDR3 sequence: CASSIVLENEQFF. The DNA is TGTGCCAGTAGTATAGTGCTAGAGAATGAGCAGTTCTTC.